This T cell receptor (beta chain) derives from a study of preoperative IRX-2 immunotherapy in early breast cancer. V dropped 7 bases and J dropped 2; count of bases not matched to a gene: 8. Germline lookup yields CDR1 SGDLS and CDR2 YYNGEE. The length of the CDR3 is 15 residues. Treatment: preoperative locoregional IRX-2 cytokine immunotherapy. Samples came from a phase Ib trial of preoperative locoregional IRX-2 cytokine immunotherapy. Some clones are missing from TCRdb's copy, which holds only in-frame ones; the method was immunoSEQ multiplex PCR. The sample lists fewer than 25,000 clones; around nine tenths were seen once.

The material sequenced was tumor tissue, taken after IRX-2 immunotherapy. The source of this sequence is a human donor with breast cancer. This chain joins TRBV9 and TRBJ2-1, with 8 bases matching TRBD2. For the CDR3, the DNA is TGTGCCAGCTCACGGGGGGGCGACACCTACAATGAGCAGTTCTTC. Amino acid sequence: CASSRGGDTYNEQFF. The full variable domain, in which reference TRBV9 and TRBJ2-1 provide the parts outside the CDR3, is DSGVTQTPKHLITATGQRVTLRCSPRSGDLSVYWYQQSLDQGLQFLIQYYNGEERAKGNILERFSAQQFPDLHSELNLSSLELGDSALYFCASSRGGDTYNEQFFGPGTRLTVL.